A selection of T cell receptor beta chains follows, all from one sample in a study of cytomegalovirus exposure and HLA in healthy donors. Sequenced by immunoSEQ multiplex PCR; TCRdb stores in-frame clones only, minus some. Seen here are 100,000 to 120,000 clones, about nine tenths observed once, and the top ten hold around 2%. The sample taken for sequencing was PBMCs. The receptors originated from a young woman in good health and CMV-seronegative. CDR3s include the opening cysteine and the closing phenylalanine or tryptophan. D genes are given only for firm matches.

D gene	J gene	V gene	CDR3 protein
TRBD2	TRBJ2-1	TRBV27	CASSRTAGTSGSSEQFF
TRBD1	TRBJ2-7	TRBV27	CASSIRDRVYEQYF
TRBD1	TRBJ1-1	TRBV7-3	CASSLIGGATEAFF
TRBD1	TRBJ2-1	TRBV5-1	CASSPGTANNEQFF
TRBD1	TRBJ1-3	TRBV4-3	CASSQQIGTGEWASGNTIYF
TRBD2	TRBJ2-4	TRBV27	CASSLRGLAGEWVAKNIQYF
-	TRBJ2-2	TRBV5-6	CATAWGGRNTGELFF
-	TRBJ1-5	TRBV28	CASSSFQGNSNQPQHF
TRBD2	TRBJ2-7	TRBV27	CASSFGTSGGEQYF
-	TRBJ1-2	TRBV20-1	CSARWTAGYTF
-	TRBJ1-5	TRBV6-6	CASSYQGGSNQPQHF
TRBD2	TRBJ2-1	TRBV6-1	CASRDLAGGPGEQFF
-	TRBJ1-1	TRBV4-3	CASSQVLTMNTEAFF
-	TRBJ2-5	TRBV7-9	CASSLVTGQETQYF
-	TRBJ2-2	TRBV5-1	CASSLVSPTGELFF
TRBD1	TRBJ2-3	TRBV5-1	CASSVEQGTDTQYF
-	TRBJ1-5	TRBV28	CASSFRVGGQPQHF
-	TRBJ2-7	TRBV13	CASSLAPGEQYF
-	TRBJ2-3	TRBV29-1	CSVDEKDTQYF
-	TRBJ1-3	TRBV2	CASRAAQSGNTIYF
-	TRBJ1-1	TRBV13	CASSFGQGYNAEAFF
TRBD1	TRBJ1-2	TRBV11-2	CASSLDGTAYGYTF
TRBD2	TRBJ2-5	TRBV27	CASSLVRLAGSLQETQYF
-	TRBJ1-4	TRBV29-1	CSVSRDNEKLFF
-	TRBJ1-2	TRBV5-4	CASSLDSYRGYTF
TRBD2	TRBJ2-3	TRBV4-1	CASSQALDLAGSPDTQYF
TRBD1	TRBJ2-1	TRBV11-3	CASSLDLGQGDNEQFF
-	TRBJ2-3	TRBV21-1	CASSPRKADTSTDTQYF
-	TRBJ1-1	TRBV29-1	CSVFHGGRTNTEAFF
-	TRBJ1-1	TRBV29-1	CSVRGRRDTEAFF
-	TRBJ2-7	TRBV2	CASSSSYEQYF
TRBD2	TRBJ2-2	TRBV7-8	CATGGRLTGELFF
TRBD1	TRBJ1-1	TRBV29-1	CSVGTANTEAFF
-	TRBJ2-6	TRBV30	CAWRRPGKPGANVLTF
TRBD1	TRBJ2-3	TRBV6-1	CASSEVYGRGRRADTQYF
-	TRBJ2-5	TRBV5-1	CASSLDSLAKETQYF